This record covers a single T cell receptor (beta chain). This entry is derived from a study of early T cells in non-severe SARS-CoV-2 infection. The CDR3 sequence is 14 residues long. V lost 6 bases and J lost 5, with 16 bases in between. In germline, CDR1 is DFQATT, CDR2 SNEGSKA (reference sequence). TCRdb independently ran MiXCR on the 5' RACE reads; one entry per CDR3 protein. Counted here are tens of thousands of distinct CDR3 sequences, 10% to 15% occurring once; the ten biggest clones make up over 6.5%. The clonotype originates from an adult who was a healthcare worker with PCR-confirmed SARS-CoV-2 infection or an uninfected control (not recorded which). The chain uses TRBV20-1 and TRBJ2-2; perhaps TRBD2 as D (6 bases). The sequencing sample was made of whole blood. This CDR3 reads CSALWSAGTGELFF. The CDR3 DNA reads TGCAGTGCCCTATGGAGCGCGGGGACCGGGGAGCTGTTTTTT.